This T cell receptor (beta chain) appears in the sequencing data of a study of blood T cell repertoires in COVID-19. The overall study: T cells, B-cell-depleted T cells, or PBMCs provided the cDNA or gDNA that served as material.

Original processing notes: Using reference gene primer amplification, nucleated cell counts were estimated. The protocol was immunoSEQ multiplex PCR, while the TCRdb copy is restricted to in-frame clones and leaves out a portion. V and J calls and clone size follow that table, whereas D and trimming were derived from the DNA. Among approximately 300,000 clones listed, about nine tenths were seen once. The CDR3 totals 16 residues. V was clipped by 5 bases and J by 12 bases; unmatched bases: 16. Germline V CDR1 and CDR2: SGHNT, YENEEA. V usage is TRBV11-3 and J usage is TRBJ2-1, with 10 bases that match TRBD1. The sample consisted of peripheral blood. The origin of this receptor is a man between 18 and 35 years old with active or convalescent COVID-19. The CDR3 sequence is CASSPQSGTGEIGQFF. CDR3 bases: TGTGCCAGCAGCCCCCAATCCGGGACAGGGGAGATTGGGCAGTTCTTC.